By its share, the clone carrying this T cell receptor (beta chain) is medium-sized. TRB was amplified from around 250-500 ng of blood genomic DNA. This specimen belongs to a study of T and B cells in COVID-19 patients. The CDR3 runs to 14 residues. V shed 1 base and J shed 0 bases, with 7 bases lying between them. Germline V gene sequence: CDR1 LNHDA, CDR2 SQIVND (reference sequence). BIOMED2 TRB-A/B primer pools were used in multiplex TRB PCR. TCRdb re-called the multiplex PCR reads with MiXCR, one entry per CDR3 protein. Here the sample spans 11,000 to 15,000 distinct CDR3 sequences, less than 35% being singletons.

The sequence was obtained from a human donor who had recovered from COVID-19. The sequenced sample consisted of blood. The rearrangement links TRBV19 to TRBJ2-7; D not certain. The DNA for the CDR3 is TGTGCCAGTAGTATAGTCTACACCTCCTACGAGCAGTACTTC. Translation: CASSIVYTSYEQYF.